A selection of T cell receptor beta chains follows, all from one sample in a study of blood T cells in healthy people across ages. TCRdb reprocessed the 5' RACE reads via MiXCR and lists one record per CDR3 protein. The sample includes almost 1 million distinct CDR3 sequences, just over 50% of them seen just once. Sequencing was carried out using blood. The receptors were gathered from a woman in her fifties or sixties in good health. The conserved cysteine and the conserved F or W are not part of the CDR3 here. Fields, in order: V gene, CDR3 protein.

v_call: TRBV28; cdr3_aa: ASSVLATSGQDNQPQH
v_call: TRBV24-1; cdr3_aa: ATSDFRGHGANVLT
v_call: TRBV3-1; cdr3_aa: ASSQKFVPIAEQY
v_call: TRBV6-2/TRBV6-3; cdr3_aa: ASSYWQGDGYEQY
v_call: TRBV6-2/TRBV6-3; cdr3_aa: ASSMEVYEQY
v_call: TRBV28; cdr3_aa: ASSYHQETQY
v_call: TRBV12-3/TRBV12-4; cdr3_aa: ASSLGQSQPQH
v_call: TRBV27; cdr3_aa: ASRYASGRRGTDTQY
v_call: TRBV11-3; cdr3_aa: ASSLDAFGTQY
v_call: TRBV4-2; cdr3_aa: ASSQHEESGMKNIQY
v_call: TRBV2; cdr3_aa: ASRKEGLGRNEQF
v_call: TRBV28; cdr3_aa: ASRQGPPASYEQY
v_call: TRBV6-1; cdr3_aa: ASSQAGGPFEQY
v_call: TRBV11-2; cdr3_aa: ASSLALAGADTQY
v_call: TRBV6-2/TRBV6-3; cdr3_aa: ASKDQTYEQY
v_call: TRBV28; cdr3_aa: ASSNRGTEKLF
v_call: TRBV20-1; cdr3_aa: SAKVTGTYEQY
v_call: TRBV27; cdr3_aa: ASSLSPGLAVFGELF
v_call: TRBV28; cdr3_aa: ASSSSKGRSGRREAQY
v_call: TRBV5-1; cdr3_aa: ASSLVTVSLSDTQY
v_call: TRBV20-1; cdr3_aa: SAALGDNEQF
v_call: TRBV6-1; cdr3_aa: ASSFSPPGRGPDTQY
v_call: TRBV11-2; cdr3_aa: ASTRDRVIDEQF
v_call: TRBV7-2; cdr3_aa: ASSLRAANYGYT
v_call: TRBV14; cdr3_aa: ASSLRLLNTQY
v_call: TRBV25-1; cdr3_aa: ASRGEAGGPSEQY
v_call: TRBV2; cdr3_aa: ASRPLTTDTQY
v_call: TRBV4-2; cdr3_aa: ASSQDLASDEKLF
v_call: TRBV28; cdr3_aa: ASRDIRNTEAF
v_call: TRBV5-1; cdr3_aa: ASSSTGGAIEKLF
v_call: TRBV7-9; cdr3_aa: ASSTQTGYEQY
v_call: TRBV2; cdr3_aa: ASQDYTETQY
v_call: TRBV20-1; cdr3_aa: SARVEWGLGKRFCYEQY
v_call: TRBV7-2; cdr3_aa: ASSQQRDKVGTEAF
v_call: TRBV21-1; cdr3_aa: ASSKDPAGRDRGDNSPLH
v_call: TRBV12-3/TRBV12-4; cdr3_aa: ASQLASQETQY
v_call: TRBV7-9; cdr3_aa: ASSPSGNGYT
v_call: TRBV2; cdr3_aa: ASRATGGDTEAF
v_call: TRBV20-1; cdr3_aa: SASMGLAVSTDTQY
v_call: TRBV20-1; cdr3_aa: TGGAKSYEQY
v_call: TRBV7-9; cdr3_aa: ASSSAGVADTQY
v_call: TRBV7-2; cdr3_aa: ASSFRDRVNTEAF
v_call: TRBV12-3/TRBV12-4; cdr3_aa: ASTLGQGAIQPQH
v_call: TRBV27; cdr3_aa: ASSLIGAGDRGPSEQF
v_call: TRBV12-3/TRBV12-4; cdr3_aa: ASSFDPGQGGSPLH
v_call: TRBV7-8; cdr3_aa: ASSLTGTDQETQY
v_call: TRBV3-1; cdr3_aa: ASSQGIGRNTEAF
v_call: TRBV19; cdr3_aa: ASSMVASEQF
v_call: TRBV10-3; cdr3_aa: AISESSGALPLYEQY
v_call: TRBV9; cdr3_aa: ASSEDPYTDTQY
v_call: TRBV5-1; cdr3_aa: SSAQGPMTGYT
v_call: TRBV5-6; cdr3_aa: ASSSTLEGKGYGYT
v_call: TRBV20-1; cdr3_aa: TKQERRHGYT
v_call: TRBV29-1; cdr3_aa: GVTGGTGGEETQY
v_call: TRBV12-3/TRBV12-4; cdr3_aa: ASSPLGGEQETQY